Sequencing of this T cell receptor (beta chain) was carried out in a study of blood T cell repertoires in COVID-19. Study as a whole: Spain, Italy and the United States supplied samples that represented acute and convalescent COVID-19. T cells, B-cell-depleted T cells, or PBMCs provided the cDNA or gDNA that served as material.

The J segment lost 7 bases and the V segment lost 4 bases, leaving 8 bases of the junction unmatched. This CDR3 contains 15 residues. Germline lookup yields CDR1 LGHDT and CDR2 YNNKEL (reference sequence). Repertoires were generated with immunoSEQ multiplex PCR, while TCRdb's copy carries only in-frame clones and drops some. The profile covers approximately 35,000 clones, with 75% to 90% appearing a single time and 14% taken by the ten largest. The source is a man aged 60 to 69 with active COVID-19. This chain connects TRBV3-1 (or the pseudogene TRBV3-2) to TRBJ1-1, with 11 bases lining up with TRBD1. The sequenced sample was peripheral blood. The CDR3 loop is CASSPGTGGSGEAFF. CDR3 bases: TGTGCCAGCAGCCCCGGGACAGGGGGTTCGGGTGAAGCTTTCTTT.